Listed below are T cell receptor beta chains from one sample, sequenced in a study of radiation and T cells in renal cell carcinoma. The assay was immunoSEQ multiplex PCR, and TCRdb's table has in-frame clones only and misses some. The data show 25,000 to 30,000 clones, roughly 80% seen once. The starting material was blood, obtained from a patient whose treatment included radiotherapy and nephrectomy. These receptors were collected from a man between 60 and 75 years old with renal cell carcinoma. The CDR3 runs from the conserved cysteine through the conserved F or W. D genes are given only for firm matches. Clone size is given for some rows only: seen once, a few or many times, or a class if the clone is expanded.

size: large; J: TRBJ2-6; D: TRBD2; V: TRBV4-3; CDR3: CASSQGVGTSSTRSGANVLTF; DNA: TGCGCCAGCAGCCAAGGAGTAGGGACTAGCTCTACAAGGTCTGGGGCCAACGTCCTGACTTTC
size: NA; J: TRBJ2-7; D: TRBD2; V: TRBV5-4; CDR3: CASSPSGSPDYEQYF; DNA: TGTGCCAGCAGCCCTAGCGGGAGCCCTGACTACGAGCAGTACTTC
size: NA; J: TRBJ1-3; D: NA; V: TRBV9; CDR3: CASSRTGFSGNTIYF; DNA: TGTGCCAGCAGCAGAACAGGGTTCTCTGGAAACACCATATATTTT
size: NA; J: TRBJ2-2; D: NA; V: TRBV5-4; CDR3: CASSLSGHTGELFF; DNA: TGTGCCAGCAGCCTCAGCGGCCACACCGGGGAGCTGTTTTTT
size: NA; J: TRBJ1-3; D: NA; V: TRBV7-2; CDR3: CASSLFSGRIPGNTIYF; DNA: TGTGCCAGCAGCTTATTTTCCGGGCGTATACCTGGAAACACCATATATTTT
size: NA; J: TRBJ1-1; D: TRBD1; V: TRBV6-5; CDR3: CASSYRPGQAEAFF; DNA: TGTGCCAGCAGTTACCGTCCGGGACAGGCTGAAGCTTTCTTT
size: NA; J: TRBJ2-3; D: NA; V: TRBV5-1; CDR3: CASSNPGPPPDTQYF; DNA: TGCGCCAGCAGCAACCCGGGACCCCCCCCAGATACGCAGTATTTT
size: once; J: TRBJ1-5; D: NA; V: TRBV7-8; CDR3: CASSLEGRGKNQPQHF; DNA: TGTGCCAGCAGCTTAGAAGGTAGGGGGAAGAATCAGCCCCAGCATTTT
size: once; J: TRBJ2-1; D: TRBD2; V: TRBV4-1; CDR3: CASSIVGAGVRLF; DNA: TGCGCCAGCAGCATAGTCGGAGCGGGAGTCAGGCTCTTC
size: NA; J: TRBJ1-1; D: NA; V: TRBV7-2; CDR3: CASSLQGRNTEAFF; DNA: TGTGCCAGCAGCCTACAGGGAAGGAACACTGAAGCTTTCTTT
size: NA; J: TRBJ1-1; D: NA; V: TRBV18; CDR3: CASSVDRFNTEAFF; DNA: TGTGCCAGCTCCGTCGACAGATTTAACACTGAAGCTTTCTTT
size: NA; J: TRBJ1-1; D: NA; V: TRBV18; CDR3: CASSPQQGNTEAFF; DNA: TGTGCCAGCTCACCACAACAGGGGAACACTGAAGCTTTCTTT
size: NA; J: TRBJ2-7; D: TRBD1; V: TRBV9; CDR3: CASSPPARDRATYEQYF; DNA: TGTGCCAGCAGCCCACCCGCCCGGGACAGGGCTACCTACGAGCAGTACTTC
size: NA; J: TRBJ2-7; D: TRBD1; V: TRBV7-2; CDR3: CASRPGTGSYEQYF; DNA: TGTGCCAGCAGACCGGGGACAGGGAGCTACGAGCAGTACTTC
size: few; J: TRBJ2-1; D: TRBD2; V: TRBV27; CDR3: CASSRLAGGVVLQFF; DNA: TGTGCCAGCAGCCGACTAGCGGGAGGGGTAGTTCTGCAGTTCTTC
size: few; J: TRBJ1-4; D: TRBD1; V: TRBV7-2; CDR3: CASSSGQGDEWEKLFF; DNA: TGTGCCAGCAGCTCGGGACAGGGGGACGAGTGGGAAAAACTGTTTTTT
size: NA; J: TRBJ1-1; D: TRBD1; V: TRBV2; CDR3: CASSPQGGEAFF; DNA: TGTGCCAGCAGTCCTCAGGGGGGCGAAGCTTTCTTT
size: NA; J: TRBJ2-5; D: TRBD2; V: TRBV10-3; CDR3: CAISGSSGRYQETQYF; DNA: TGTGCCATCAGTGGCTCTAGCGGAAGGTACCAAGAGACCCAGTACTTC
size: NA; J: TRBJ2-3; D: NA; V: TRBV2; CDR3: CASSVSGPTDTQYF; DNA: TGTGCCAGCAGTGTGAGTGGGCCCACAGATACGCAGTATTTT
size: NA; J: TRBJ1-3; D: NA; V: TRBV30; CDR3: CAWSPRSNTIYF; DNA: TGTGCCTGGAGTCCTCGCTCGAACACCATATATTTT
size: NA; J: TRBJ2-5; D: NA; V: TRBV29-1; CDR3: CSVERLGQETQYF; DNA: TGCAGCGTTGAGAGGTTGGGTCAAGAGACCCAGTACTTC
size: NA; J: TRBJ2-1; D: TRBD2; V: TRBV29-1; CDR3: CSVQAGTSGYNEQFF; DNA: TGCAGCGTTCAAGCCGGGACTAGCGGCTACAATGAGCAGTTCTTC
size: NA; J: TRBJ2-7; D: NA; V: TRBV6-5; CDR3: CASAQEGTSSYEQYF; DNA: TGTGCCAGCGCTCAGGAGGGGACCAGCTCCTACGAGCAGTACTTC
size: few; J: TRBJ1-5; D: NA; V: TRBV7-9; CDR3: CASSLPGIYQPQHF; DNA: TGTGCCAGCAGCTTGCCAGGGATTTATCAGCCCCAGCATTTT
size: NA; J: TRBJ2-5; D: NA; V: TRBV12-5; CDR3: CASGLTPLGVETQYF; DNA: TGTGCTAGTGGTTTGACGCCACTAGGAGTAGAGACCCAGTACTTC
size: NA; J: TRBJ2-1; D: NA; V: TRBV10-3; CDR3: CAIMGSPGGEQFF; DNA: TGTGCCATCATGGGGAGCCCCGGGGGAGAGCAGTTCTTC
size: NA; J: TRBJ2-7; D: NA; V: TRBV14; CDR3: CASSHSGAYEQYF; DNA: TGTGCCAGCAGCCATTCGGGAGCCTACGAGCAGTACTTC
size: NA; J: TRBJ2-1; D: NA; V: TRBV7-2; CDR3: CASSNYQGVYNEQFF; DNA: TGTGCCAGCAGCAATTACCAGGGTGTTTACAATGAGCAGTTCTTC
size: NA; J: TRBJ1-1; D: NA; V: TRBV4-3; CDR3: CASSQDYRPNTEAFF; DNA: TGCGCCAGCAGCCAAGATTACAGGCCGAACACTGAAGCTTTCTTT
size: NA; J: TRBJ1-6; D: NA; V: TRBV5-6; CDR3: CASSLMGAQYNSPLHF; DNA: TGTGCCAGCAGCTTAATGGGGGCTCAATATAATTCACCCCTCCACTTT
size: NA; J: TRBJ2-7; D: NA; V: TRBV5-5; CDR3: CASSLDRNSPSYEQYF; DNA: TGTGCCAGCAGCTTGGATAGAAACAGCCCTTCCTACGAGCAGTACTTC
size: NA; J: TRBJ2-7; D: NA; V: TRBV7-2; CDR3: CASSLALARGGEQYF; DNA: TGTGCCAGCAGCTTAGCCCTAGCCAGGGGTGGAGAGCAGTACTTC
size: NA; J: TRBJ2-7; D: TRBD1; V: TRBV6-5; CDR3: CASSYSNRGYEQYF; DNA: TGTGCCAGCAGTTACTCGAACAGGGGCTACGAGCAGTACTTC
size: NA; J: TRBJ2-1; D: TRBD2; V: TRBV19; CDR3: CASSIVGLAGIPSYNEQFF; DNA: TGTGCCAGTAGTATAGTCGGACTAGCGGGAATTCCCTCCTACAATGAGCAGTTCTTC
size: few; J: TRBJ2-2; D: TRBD1; V: TRBV2; CDR3: CASRKGTGPGELFF; DNA: TGTGCCAGCAGGAAAGGGACAGGGCCCGGGGAGCTGTTTTTT
size: NA; J: TRBJ2-2; D: NA; V: TRBV10-1; CDR3: CASSLSGANTGELFF; DNA: TGCGCCAGCAGTCTTAGTGGGGCCAACACCGGGGAGCTGTTTTTT
size: NA; J: TRBJ2-3; D: TRBD2; V: TRBV7-2; CDR3: CASSRGLAGETQYF; DNA: TGTGCCAGCAGTCGGGGACTAGCGGGAGAAACGCAGTATTTT
size: NA; J: TRBJ2-3; D: TRBD2; V: TRBV30; CDR3: CAWKGGSVGTQYF; DNA: TGTGCCTGGAAGGGCGGGAGTGTCGGTACGCAGTATTTT
size: NA; J: TRBJ2-7; D: NA; V: TRBV4-1; CDR3: CASSQESLETLASYEQYF; DNA: TGCGCCAGCAGCCAAGAATCCCTGGAGACCCTCGCGTCCTACGAGCAGTACTTC
size: NA; J: TRBJ2-1; D: TRBD2; V: TRBV6-5; CDR3: CASGMSGMGEQFF; DNA: TGTGCCAGCGGAATGAGCGGGATGGGTGAGCAGTTCTTC